This T cell receptor (beta chain) was obtained from a study of blood T cell repertoires in COVID-19. Study at large: Samples taken during acute and convalescent COVID-19 were collected in the United States, Italy and Spain. T cells, B-cell-depleted T cells, or PBMCs supplied cDNA or gDNA.

Methods used by the authors: Amplification of reference gene primers was used by the study to estimate nucleated cell counts. The data were produced by immunoSEQ multiplex PCR, yet TCRdb's version contains in-frame clones alone and is incomplete. The V and J calls and clone size are taken from that table; D and trimming were inferred from the DNA. Of 150,000 to 200,000 clones listed, approximately 90% are singletons. V lost 0 bases and J lost 0, with 4 bases in between. Germline V gene data show CDR1 as SGHRS and CDR2 as YFSETQ. This CDR3 has 14 residues. This sequence originates from a man between 18 and 29 years old who had recovered from COVID-19. The sequenced sample consisted of peripheral blood. J is TRBJ1-5 and V is TRBV5-1; D is ambiguous. The CDR3 region is CASSLDGSNQPQHF. Written as DNA, the CDR3 is TGCGCCAGCAGCTTGGACGGTAGCAATCAGCCCCAGCATTTT.